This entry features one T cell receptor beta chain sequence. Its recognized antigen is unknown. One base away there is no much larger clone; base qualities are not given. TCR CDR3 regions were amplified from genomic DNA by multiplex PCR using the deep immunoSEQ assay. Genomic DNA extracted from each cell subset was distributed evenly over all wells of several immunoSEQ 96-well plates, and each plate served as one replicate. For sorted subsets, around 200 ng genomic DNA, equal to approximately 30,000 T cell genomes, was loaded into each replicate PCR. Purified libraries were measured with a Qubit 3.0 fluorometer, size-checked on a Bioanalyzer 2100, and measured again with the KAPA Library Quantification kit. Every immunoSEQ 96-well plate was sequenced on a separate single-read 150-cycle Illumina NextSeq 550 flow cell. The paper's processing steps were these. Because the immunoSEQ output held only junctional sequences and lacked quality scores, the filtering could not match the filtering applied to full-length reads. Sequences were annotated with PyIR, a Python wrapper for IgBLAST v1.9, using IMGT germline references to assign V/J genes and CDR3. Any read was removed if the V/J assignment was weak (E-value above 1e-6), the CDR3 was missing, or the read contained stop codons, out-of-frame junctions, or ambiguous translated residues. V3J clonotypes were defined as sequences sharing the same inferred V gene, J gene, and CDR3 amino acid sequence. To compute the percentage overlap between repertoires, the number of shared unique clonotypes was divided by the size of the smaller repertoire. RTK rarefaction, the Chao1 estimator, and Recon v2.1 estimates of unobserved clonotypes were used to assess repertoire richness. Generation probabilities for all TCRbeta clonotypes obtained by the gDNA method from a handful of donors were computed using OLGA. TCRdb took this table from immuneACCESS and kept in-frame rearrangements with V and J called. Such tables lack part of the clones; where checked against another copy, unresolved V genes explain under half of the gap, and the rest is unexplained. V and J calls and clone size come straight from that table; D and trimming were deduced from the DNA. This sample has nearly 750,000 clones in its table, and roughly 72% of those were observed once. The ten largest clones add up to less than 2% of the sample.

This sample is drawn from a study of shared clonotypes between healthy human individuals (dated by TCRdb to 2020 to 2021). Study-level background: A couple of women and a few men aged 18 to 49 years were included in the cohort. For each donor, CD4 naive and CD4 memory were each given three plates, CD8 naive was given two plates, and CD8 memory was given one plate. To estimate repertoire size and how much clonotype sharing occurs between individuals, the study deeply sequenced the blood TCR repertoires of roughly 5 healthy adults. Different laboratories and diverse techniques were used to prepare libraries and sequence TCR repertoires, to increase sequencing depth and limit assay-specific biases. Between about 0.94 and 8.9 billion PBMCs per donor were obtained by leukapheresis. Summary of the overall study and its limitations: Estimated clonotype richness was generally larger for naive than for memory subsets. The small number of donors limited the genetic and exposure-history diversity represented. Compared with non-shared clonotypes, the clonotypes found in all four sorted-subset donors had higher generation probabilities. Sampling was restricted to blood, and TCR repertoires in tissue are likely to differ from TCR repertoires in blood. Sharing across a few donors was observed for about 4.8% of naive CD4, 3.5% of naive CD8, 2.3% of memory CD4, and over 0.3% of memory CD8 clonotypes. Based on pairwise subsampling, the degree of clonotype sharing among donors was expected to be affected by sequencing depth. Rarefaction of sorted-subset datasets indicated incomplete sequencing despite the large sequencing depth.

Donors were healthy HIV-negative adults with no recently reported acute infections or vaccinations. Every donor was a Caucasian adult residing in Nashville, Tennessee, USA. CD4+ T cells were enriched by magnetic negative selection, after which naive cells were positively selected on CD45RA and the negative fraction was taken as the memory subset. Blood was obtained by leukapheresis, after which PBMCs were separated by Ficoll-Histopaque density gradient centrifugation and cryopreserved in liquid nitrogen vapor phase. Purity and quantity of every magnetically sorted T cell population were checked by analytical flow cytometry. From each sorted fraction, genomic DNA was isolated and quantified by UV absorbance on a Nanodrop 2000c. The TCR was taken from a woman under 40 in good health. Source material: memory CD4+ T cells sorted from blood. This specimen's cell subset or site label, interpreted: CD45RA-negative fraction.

The sequenced DNA: TGTGCCAGCCTACCGGACCACGCGGATCAGCCCCAGCATTTT. Its coded protein is CASLPDHADQPQHF. This chain is built from TRBV6-5 and TRBJ1-5, with the D gene call left open. Trimming at the junction amounts to 8 bases on V and 5 bases on J, and the germline ends lie 16 bases apart. The CDR3 spans 14 residues, from the cysteine through the phenylalanine. Just the 42-base CDR3 DNA is kept, in frame starting at base 1. The germline V gene yields MNHEY for CDR1 and SVGAGI for CDR2.